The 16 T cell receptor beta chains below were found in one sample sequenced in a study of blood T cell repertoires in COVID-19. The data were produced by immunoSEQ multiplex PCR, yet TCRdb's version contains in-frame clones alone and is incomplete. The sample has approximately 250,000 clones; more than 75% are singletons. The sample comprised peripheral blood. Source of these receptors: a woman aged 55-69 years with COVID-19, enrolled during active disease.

DNA for the CDR3: TGTGCCAGCACCCGCGGCAGGGGTCGGGAAGCTTTCTTT. It encodes CASTRGRGREAFF. V is TRBV27 and J is TRBJ1-1; D might be TRBD1 (6 bases). Trimming shortened V by 7 bases and J by 8 bases, and 17 bases separated the two germline ends. This CDR3 is built from 13 residues. CDR1 and CDR2 from the germline V gene are MNHEY and SMNVEV (reference sequence).

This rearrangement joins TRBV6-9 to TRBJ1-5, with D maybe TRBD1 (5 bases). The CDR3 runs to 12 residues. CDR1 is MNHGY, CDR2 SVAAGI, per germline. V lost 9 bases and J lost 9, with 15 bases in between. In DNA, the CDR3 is TGTGCCAGGTGGACACCGTTTCTGCCCCAGCATTTT. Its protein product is CARWTPFLPQHF.

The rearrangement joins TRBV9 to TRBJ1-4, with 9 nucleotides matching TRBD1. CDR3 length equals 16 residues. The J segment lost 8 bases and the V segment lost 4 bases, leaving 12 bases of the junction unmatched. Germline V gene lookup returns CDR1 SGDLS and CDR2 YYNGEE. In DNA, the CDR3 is TGTGCCAGCAGCCCGAGTCCCGGGACAGGGCCCGAAAAACTGTTTTTT. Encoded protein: CASSPSPGTGPEKLFF.

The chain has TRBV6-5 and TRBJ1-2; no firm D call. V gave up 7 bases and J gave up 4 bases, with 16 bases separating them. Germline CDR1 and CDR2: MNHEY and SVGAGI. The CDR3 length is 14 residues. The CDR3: CASTSRGSSYGYTF. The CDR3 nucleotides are TGTGCCAGCACCTCCCGCGGGTCCTCCTATGGCTACACCTTC.

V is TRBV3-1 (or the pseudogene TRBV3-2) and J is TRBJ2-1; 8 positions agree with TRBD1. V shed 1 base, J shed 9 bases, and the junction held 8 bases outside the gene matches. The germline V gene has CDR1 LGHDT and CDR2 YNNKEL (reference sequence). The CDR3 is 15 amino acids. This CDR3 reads CASSQVVQGVGEQFF. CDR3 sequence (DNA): TGTGCCAGCAGCCAAGTGGTACAGGGGGTGGGTGAGCAGTTCTTC.

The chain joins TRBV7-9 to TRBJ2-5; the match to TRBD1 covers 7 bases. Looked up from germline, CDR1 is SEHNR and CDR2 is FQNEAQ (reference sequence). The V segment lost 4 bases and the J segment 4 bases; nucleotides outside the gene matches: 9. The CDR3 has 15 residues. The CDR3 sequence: CASSSGDRPRETQYF. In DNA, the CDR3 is TGTGCCAGCAGCTCTGGGGACAGACCCCGAGAGACCCAGTACTTC.

CDR3 bases: TGTGCCAGCAGCGAGACAGGTACGGGTGAGCAGTTCTTC. Protein: CASSETGTGEQFF. This rearrangement joins TRBV7-3 to TRBJ2-1, with a tentative D call TRBD1 (6 bases). V lost 5 bases to trimming and J lost 9 bases, with 14 bases between them. Per the germline V gene, CDR1 is SGHTA and CDR2 is FQGTGA. The CDR3 consists of 13 residues.

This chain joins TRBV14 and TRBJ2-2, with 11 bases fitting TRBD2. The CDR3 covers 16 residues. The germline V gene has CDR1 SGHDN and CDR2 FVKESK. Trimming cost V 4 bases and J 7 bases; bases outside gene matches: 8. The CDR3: CASSRISGRASGELFF. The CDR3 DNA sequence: TGTGCCAGCAGCCGAATTAGCGGGAGGGCCAGCGGGGAGCTGTTTTTT. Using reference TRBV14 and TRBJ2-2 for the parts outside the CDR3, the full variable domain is EAGVTQFPSHSVIEKGQTVTLRCDPISGHDNLYWYRRVMGKEIKFLLHFVKESKQDESGMPNNRFLAERTGGTYSTLKVQPAELEDSGVYFCASSRISGRASGELFFGEGSRLTVL.

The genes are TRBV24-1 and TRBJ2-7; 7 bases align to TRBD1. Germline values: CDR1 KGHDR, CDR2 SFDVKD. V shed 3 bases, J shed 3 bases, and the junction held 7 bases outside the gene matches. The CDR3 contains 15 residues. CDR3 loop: CATSDHRGLIYEQYF. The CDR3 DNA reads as TGTGCCACCAGTGATCACAGGGGTCTAATCTACGAGCAGTACTTC.

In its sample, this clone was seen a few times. The CDR3 spells CASSNRGPAIIYGYTF. The CDR3 region has the DNA TGTGCCAGTAGTAACAGGGGCCCAGCGATTATATATGGCTACACCTTC. The chain links TRBV19 to TRBJ1-2; 7 nucleotides agree with TRBD1. V was clipped by 4 bases and J by 5 bases; unmatched bases: 13. The CDR3 runs to 16 residues. Germline V CDR1 and CDR2: LNHDA, SQIVND (reference sequence).

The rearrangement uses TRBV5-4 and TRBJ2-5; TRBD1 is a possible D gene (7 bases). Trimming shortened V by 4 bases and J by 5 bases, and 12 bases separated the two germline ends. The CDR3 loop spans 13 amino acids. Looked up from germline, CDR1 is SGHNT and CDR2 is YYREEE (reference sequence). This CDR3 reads CASSLSGGETQYF. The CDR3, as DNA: TGTGCCAGCAGCCTATCAGGGGGGGAGACCCAGTACTTC.

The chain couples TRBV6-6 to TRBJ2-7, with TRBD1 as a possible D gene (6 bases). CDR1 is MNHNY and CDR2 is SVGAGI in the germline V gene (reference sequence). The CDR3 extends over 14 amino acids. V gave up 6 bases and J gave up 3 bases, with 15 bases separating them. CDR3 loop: CASSYTDRDYEQYF. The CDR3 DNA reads TGTGCCAGCAGCTACACGGACAGAGACTACGAGCAGTACTTC.

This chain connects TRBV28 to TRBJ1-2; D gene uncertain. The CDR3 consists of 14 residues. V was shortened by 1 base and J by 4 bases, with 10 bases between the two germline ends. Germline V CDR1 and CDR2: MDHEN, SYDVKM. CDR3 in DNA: TGTGCCAGCAGTTTATCGGGGTCCCCCTATGGCTACACCTTC. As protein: CASSLSGSPYGYTF.

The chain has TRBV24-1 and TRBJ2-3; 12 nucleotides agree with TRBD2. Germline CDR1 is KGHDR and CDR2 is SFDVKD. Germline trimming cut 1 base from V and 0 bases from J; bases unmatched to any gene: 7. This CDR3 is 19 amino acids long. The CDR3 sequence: CATSDFLAGGGTSTDTQYF. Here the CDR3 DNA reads TGTGCCACCAGTGATTTTCTAGCGGGAGGGGGAACTAGCACAGATACGCAGTATTTT.

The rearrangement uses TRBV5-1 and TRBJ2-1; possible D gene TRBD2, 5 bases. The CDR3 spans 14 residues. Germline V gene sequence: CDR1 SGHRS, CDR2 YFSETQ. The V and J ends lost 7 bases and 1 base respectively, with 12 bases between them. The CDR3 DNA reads TGCGCCAGCGGGAGTCTGATGTCCTACAATGAGCAGTTCTTC. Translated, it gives CASGSLMSYNEQFF.

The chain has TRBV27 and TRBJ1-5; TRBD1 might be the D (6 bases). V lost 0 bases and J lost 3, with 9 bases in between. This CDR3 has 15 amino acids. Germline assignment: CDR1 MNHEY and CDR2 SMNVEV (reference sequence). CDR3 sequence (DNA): TGTGCCAGCAGTTTATCTTGGACAGACAATCAGCCCCAGCATTTT. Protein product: CASSLSWTDNQPQHF.